This TCR beta chain appears in the sequencing data of a study of graft-versus-host responses after intestinal transplantation (TCRdb year 2021). Regarding the research as a whole: Recipients received multivisceral, liver-intestinal, or isolated intestinal transplants. After intestinal transplantation, graft-versus-host and host-versus-graft alloreactive T cell clones were followed in the graft, circulation and bone marrow using bulk TCR-beta CDR3 sequencing. Samples from three later patients were sequenced in-house on an Illumina MiSeq with MiXCR processing rather than by the commercial service. A cohort of more than 20 intestinal transplant recipients, including one retransplant, was enrolled, and a few patients lacking pretransplant specimens were excluded. To identify alloreactive clones, pre-transplant mixed lymphocyte reaction products were sequenced and compared with unstimulated pre-transplant donor and recipient T cells. Donor T cell macrochimerism was defined as a peak of at least 4% donor T cells among recipient peripheral blood mononuclear cells. All recipients received anti-thymocyte globulin induction followed by maintenance tacrolimus and steroids for about three years.

The CDR3 numbers 14 residues from cysteine through phenylalanine. The sequence is cut down to CDR3 DNA, 42 bases in frame from base 1. CDR1 and CDR2 are read off the germline V gene (reference sequence) as LNHDA and SQIVND. Cut back by 5 bases and 0 bases, the V and J ends lie 10 bases apart. Libraries were prepared through the immunoSEQ multiplex PCR assay. High-throughput TCR-beta CDR3 sequencing of genomic DNA from most patients was performed by Adaptive Biotechnologies. The original pipeline was this. Adaptive's ImmunoSEQ software supplied the TCR sequencing data for around 19 patients, while MiXCR and VDJtools were used to process a few other patients. CDR3 nucleotide sequences shared between donor and recipient were removed because the origin of such sequences could not be assigned. At least 2-fold expansion over unstimulated cells and a minimum CFSE-low frequency of 0.002% (template counts) or 0.001% (read counts) were required for clones to be classified as alloreactive. Mappable clones were those detected in sequenced pre-transplant spleen, lymph node, or MLR CFSE-low populations of the donor or recipient. The cumulative frequency of alloreactive clones was calculated as a percentage of all sequences, weighted by copy number. Sourced from immuneACCESS, this table was stored by TCRdb with only in-frame sequences that have V and J called. A share of the clones is absent; for the studies checked, an unresolved V gene accounts for under half, and the remainder has no known explanation. The DNA was the basis for D and trimming; V, J and clone size are from that table. For this sample there are 20,000 to 30,000 clones; 80% to 90% appear just once. The top ten constitute approximately 0.87% of the sample.

Blood samples were collected up to 4 times in the first month after transplant and then at least monthly when available. Points on this clone: The antigen this receptor binds is unknown. No base-level quality is on record; no much larger clone is a single base apart.

Results the study describes overall, beyond this receptor: GvH clones were detected in recipient bone marrow, and some of these GvH clones were observed earlier in ileal mucosa or blood, consistent with an intestinal mucosal origin. In patients with donor T cell macrochimerism, the allografts had high GvH to HvG T cell clonal ratios. Conclusions were limited by the relatively low number and heterogeneity of intestinal transplant patients. Peak levels of circulating GvH clones were associated with declines in HvG clones early after transplant.

This TCR was sampled from a human patient who received an intestinal transplant, so some T cells may come from the graft donor. This receptor chain uses TRBV19 and TRBJ1-2; the best D guess is TRBD1, with 6 bases matching. Sample: PBMCs, taken nearly 470 days after intestinal transplant. Here the CDR3 is given as CASSPRTANYGYTF. In nucleotides, the sequence is TGTGCCAGTAGTCCGCGGACAGCTAACTATGGCTACACCTTC.